Presented here are 24 T cell receptor beta chains from one specimen sequenced in a study of shared clonotypes between healthy human individuals. Measured with immunoSEQ multiplex PCR; TCRdb has only the in-frame clones, and not every one. This sample has 470,000 or so clones; over 70% occur once, and the top ten carry about 13%. Material for sequencing was PBMCs. These receptors originate from a woman aged 40 to 50 in good health. Some clones in this sample may be carry-over from other donors' samples.

This clone has just one count. The chain combines TRBV5-4 with TRBJ2-3; possibly TRBD2 for D (6 bases). Per germline, CDR1 SGHNT and CDR2 YYREEE (reference sequence). The CDR3 totals 16 residues. V gave up 0 bases and J gave up 3 bases, with 14 bases separating them. The CDR3 coding sequence is TGTGCCAGCAGCTTGGGTCCCGGGAGTTTGACAGATACGCAGTATTTT. Protein sequence: CASSLGPGSLTDTQYF.

Only one count was recorded for this clone. The chain carries TRBV30 and TRBJ2-3, with unresolved D. V was shortened by 2 bases and J by 6 bases, with 12 bases between the two germline ends. Germline V gene lookup returns CDR1 GTSNPN and CDR2 SVGIG (reference sequence). The CDR3 is 13 amino acids. In DNA, the CDR3 is TGTGCCTGGAGTCCCTGGACCCTGGATACGCAGTATTTT. Translation gives CAWSPWTLDTQYF.

Only one count was recorded for this clone. A far larger clone differs by one base, so this is likely a read error. J is TRBJ1-1 and V is TRBV19, with 9 bases identical to TRBD1. CDR3 size: 12 residues. Germline CDR1 LNHDA, CDR2 SQIVND (reference sequence). The DNA for the CDR3 is TGTGACAGTATCTCGACAGGGGGTAAAGCTTTCTTT. This sequence encodes CDSISTGGKAFF.

Concerning this clone: With only one base between it and a far larger clone, this is likely a read error. The same CDR3 arises from other DNA sequences in this sample as well. The rearrangement uses TRBV6-5 and TRBJ2-5; D is tentatively TRBD1 or TRBD2 (6 bases each). Germline CDR1 and CDR2: MNHEY and SVGAGI. Trimming cost V 5 bases and J 13 bases, with 23 bases left between them. This CDR3 contains 14 residues. CDR3 loop: CASSRQEGPNTRYF. The CDR3 region has the DNA TGTGCCAGCAGTCGACAGGAGGGACCCAATACACGGTACTTC.

Concerning this clone itself: This may arise from a read error, as a much more abundant clone is one base away. Other DNA sequences in this specimen translate into the identical CDR3. The chain employs TRBV5-8 and TRBJ2-3; 8 positions match TRBD1. CDR3 length equals 13 residues. Unmatched junction bases numbered 9, after V lost 3 bases and J lost 12 bases. Per germline, CDR1 SGHTS and CDR2 YDEGEE. CDR3 residues: CASSWTGILVQYF. In DNA, the CDR3 is TGTGCCAGCAGCTGGACAGGGATCCTAGTACAGTATTTT. Full variable domain (missing parts from reference TRBV5-8 and TRBJ2-3): EAGVTQSPTHLIKTRGQQATLRCSPISGHTSVYWYQQALGLGLQFLLWYDEGEERNRGNFPPRFSGRQFPNYSSELNVNALELEDSALYLCASSWTGILVQYFGPGTRLTVL.

The chain combines TRBV4-3 with TRBJ2-2; TRBD2 might be the D (6 bases). Germline assignment: CDR1 LGHNA and CDR2 YSLEER. This CDR3 spans 16 amino acids. V lost 4 bases, J lost 1 base, and 13 bases lay in between. In DNA form, the CDR3 reads TGCGCCAGCAGCCGAAGGGGCGGGAAGAACACCGGGGAGCTGTTTTTT. Protein: CASSRRGGKNTGELFF.

The rearrangement joins TRBV5-6 to TRBJ1-1; 7 bases map to TRBD1. CDR3 length equals 13 residues. Germline CDR1 SGHDT, CDR2 YYEEEE. The ends lost 2 bases at V and 3 bases at J; junction bases unmatched: 1. As DNA, the CDR3 is TGTGCCAGCAGCTTTACAGGGGACACTGAAGCTTTCTTT. Protein: CASSFTGDTEAFF.

Comments on this clone: A far more abundant clone sits one base away, making this likely a read error. The rearrangement joins TRBV10-3 to TRBJ1-2; D gene unclear. Trimming cost V 2 bases and J 0 bases, with 13 bases left between them. Germline V lookup: CDR1 ENHRY, CDR2 SYGVKD. The CDR3 runs 16 residues. The DNA of the CDR3 is TGTGCCATCAGTGAGCCCCAAACTAGGGCTAACTATGGCTACACCTTC. This gives the protein CAISEPQTRANYGYTF.

The rearrangement joins TRBV5-6 to TRBJ1-5, with D perhaps TRBD1 (6 bases). Germline values: CDR1 SGHDT, CDR2 YYEEEE. V was clipped by 1 base and J by 5 bases, with 16 bases between them. The CDR3 runs 16 residues. Here the CDR3 reads CASSLSARGGDQPQHF. The CDR3 nucleotides are TGTGCCAGCAGCTTGTCGGCCAGGGGAGGTGATCAGCCCCAGCATTTT.

The chain is built from TRBV28 and TRBJ1-1, with D perhaps matching TRBD1 (5 bases). The ends were cut back, 7 bases at V and 0 bases at J, with 21 bases in the middle. Germline loops: CDR1 MDHEN, CDR2 SYDVKM. The CDR3 runs to 17 residues. Here the CDR3 DNA reads TGTGCCAGCACCCCGGGGGGGGTGCCGGAGGTGAACACTGAAGCTTTCTTT. It yields the protein CASTPGGVPEVNTEAFF.

The chain couples TRBV6-5 to TRBJ1-2, with 7 bases lining up with TRBD1. Trimming cost V 7 bases and J 7 bases; bases outside gene matches: 9. The CDR3 spans 13 residues. Germline assignment: CDR1 MNHEY and CDR2 SVGAGI. The CDR3 nucleotides are TGTGCCAGCATGACAGGACAGGATACTGGCTACACCTTC. The encoded protein is CASMTGQDTGYTF.

The CDR3 nucleotides are TGTGCCAGCAGCCAGCAAACTAGCGCATACAATGAGCAGTTCTTC. It is translated as CASSQQTSAYNEQFF. The chain combines TRBV5-6 with TRBJ2-1, with TRBD2 matching 7 bases. The ends lost 4 bases at V and 4 bases at J; junction bases unmatched: 8. The CDR3 consists of 15 residues. Germline V gene sequence: CDR1 SGHDT, CDR2 YYEEEE.

As to this clone: Other nucleotide sequences from this sample produce the same CDR3. This chain's CDR3 is CASSLGQGAGYTF. The CDR3 DNA sequence: TGTGCCAGCAGCCTGGGACAGGGAGCTGGCTACACCTTC. The V and J genes are TRBV5-6 and TRBJ1-2, with 9 bases matching TRBD1. The germline V gene encodes CDR1 SGHDT and CDR2 YYEEEE. The CDR3 is 13 residues long. Trimming removed 4 bases from V and 7 bases from J; junction bases left unmatched: 5. Variable domain in full (rest from reference TRBV5-6 and TRBJ1-2): DAGVTQSPTHLIKTRGQQVTLRCSPKSGHDTVSWYQQALGQGPQFIFQYYEEEERQRGNFPDRFSGHQFPNYSSELNVNALLLGDSALYLCASSLGQGAGYTFGSGTRLTVV.

Note on this clone: With only one base between it and a far larger clone, this is likely a read error. The chain links TRBV11-2 to TRBJ2-7; TRBD2 might be the D (6 bases). V lost 6 bases, J lost 7 bases, and 19 bases lay in between. The CDR3 totals 14 residues. Per the germline V gene, CDR1 is SGHAT and CDR2 is FQNNGV. The CDR3 DNA reads TGTGCCAGCAGTCACGGACTACGTTGTGAGGAGCAGTACTTC. It yields the protein CASSHGLRCEEQYF.

This chain links TRBV18 with TRBJ1-4; possibly TRBD1 for D (6 bases). V was trimmed by 2 bases and J by 8 bases, leaving 12 bases between them. The CDR3 totals 14 residues. CDR1 is KGHSH and CDR2 is LQKENI in the germline V gene. The CDR3 here is CASSPLDSGEKLFF. The CDR3 DNA sequence: TGTGCCAGCTCACCATTGGACAGTGGGGAAAAACTGTTTTTT.

Remarks on this clone: One base separates it from a far larger clone, so it is likely a read error. Different DNA sequences within this sample yield the same CDR3. The chain's CDR3 is CASSFLRRGTGELFF. In nucleotides, the CDR3 is TGTGCCAGCAGTTTTCTGAGAAGGGGAACCGGGGAGCTGTTTTTT. The chain combines TRBV28 with TRBJ2-2, with D possibly TRBD1 on 5 matching bases. V was shortened by 3 bases and J by 5 bases, with 13 bases between the two germline ends. The germline gives CDR1 MDHEN, CDR2 SYDVKM. The CDR3 runs 15 residues.

This chain links TRBV9 with TRBJ2-3, with unresolved D. The CDR3 spans 15 residues. V was cut by 4 bases and J by 4 bases, with 16 bases left in between. Looked up from germline, CDR1 is SGDLS and CDR2 is YYNGEE. The CDR3 is CASSKEVVGADTQYF. The CDR3, as DNA: TGTGCCAGCAGCAAAGAGGTTGTTGGGGCAGATACGCAGTATTTT. Full variable domain (outside the CDR3, taken from reference TRBV9 and TRBJ2-3): DSGVTQTPKHLITATGQRVTLRCSPRSGDLSVYWYQQSLDQGLQFLIQYYNGEERAKGNILERFSAQQFPDLHSELNLSSLELGDSALYFCASSKEVVGADTQYFGPGTRLTVL.

This chain uses TRBV18 with TRBJ2-4; D not certain. The CDR3 has 14 residues. Germline CDR1 reads KGHSH; CDR2 reads LQKENI. The V end lost 6 bases, the J end lost 8 bases, and 17 bases lay between the germline ends. As DNA, the CDR3 is TGTGCCAGCTCCGGCGACACATTAGTAGACATTCAGTACTTC. As protein: CASSGDTLVDIQYF.

For this clone: With only one base between it and a far larger clone, this is likely a read error. V is TRBV14 and J is TRBJ2-7, with 12 positions matching TRBD2. The CDR3 is 19 residues long. J gave up 6 bases and V 4 bases, and 19 bases lay outside the gene matches. Germline-derived CDR1 and CDR2 are SGHDN and FVKESK. This CDR3 reads CASSLVTSGSNYGGVEQYF. In nucleotides, the CDR3 is TGTGCCAGCAGCCTCGTGACTAGCGGGAGTAATTATGGCGGAGTCGAGCAGTACTTC. The full variable domain, its missing parts supplied by reference TRBV14 and TRBJ2-7, is EAGVTQFPSHSVIEKGQTVTLRCDPISGHDNLYWYRRVMGKEIKFLLHFVKESKQDESGMPNNRFLAERTGGTYSTLKVQPAELEDSGVYFCASSLVTSGSNYGGVEQYFGPGTRLTVT.

Comments on this clone: A far larger clone lies a single base away; this is likely a read error. The chain has TRBV30 and TRBJ2-4; unclear D gene. The germline CDR1 and CDR2 sequences are GTSNPN and SVGIG (reference sequence). V was shortened by 6 bases and J by 5 bases, with 17 bases between the two germline ends. This CDR3 has 14 amino acids. The CDR3 region has the DNA TGTGCCTGTAGTTCACGCGGACGGGAAAACATTCAGTACTTC. Protein: CACSSRGRENIQYF.

Worth noting for this clone: A read error is the likely source, as a far larger clone sits one nucleotide away. The V and J genes are TRBV2 and TRBJ1-2; 7 bases agree with TRBD1. Trimming took 3 bases from V and 8 from J; bases not matched to a gene: 21. This CDR3 region has 18 residues. Germline V CDR1 and CDR2: SNHLY, FYNNEI. CDR3 sequence (DNA): TGTGCCAGCAGTGACCCCCTCGGGGAGGCGCCCGTCAGGGGGGGCTACACCTTC. Translated, it gives CASSDPLGEAPVRGGYTF.

The V gene is TRBV28, the J gene TRBJ2-7; TRBD1 aligns across 7 bases. The CDR3 extends over 14 amino acids. Germline-derived CDR1 and CDR2 are MDHEN and SYDVKM. The trim removed 2 bases at V and 3 bases at J, leaving 4 bases unmatched. CDR3 DNA sequence: TGTGCCAGCAGTTTAAGACAGGGTTACTACGAGCAGTACTTC. Translating it yields CASSLRQGYYEQYF. Variable domain in full (rest from reference TRBV28 and TRBJ2-7): DVKVTQSSRYLVKRTGEKVFLECVQDMDHENMFWYRQDPGLGLRLIYFSYDVKMKEKGDIPEGYSVSREKKERFSLILESASTNQTSMYLCASSLRQGYYEQYFGPGTRLTVT.

This clone was observed many times. In the same sample, other DNA sequences code for this CDR3. The chain carries TRBV20-1 and TRBJ2-7, with D possibly matching TRBD2 (6 bases). V lost 6 bases to trimming and J lost 1 base, with 7 bases between them. The CDR3 has 11 amino acids. Germline CDR1 reads DFQATT; CDR2 reads SNEGSKA (reference sequence). CDR3 sequence (DNA): TGCAGTGCGGAGGGATCCTACGAGCAGTACTTC. Its translation: CSAEGSYEQYF.

The gene calls are TRBV11-2 and TRBJ2-1; TRBD2 matches 11 bases. Unmatched junction bases numbered 8, after V lost 5 bases and J lost 2 bases. Germline V gene sequence: CDR1 SGHAT, CDR2 FQNNGV. The CDR3 is made up of 17 amino acids. The CDR3 here is CASSTYRGLAAYNEQFF. The DNA of the CDR3 is TGTGCCAGCAGCACATATCGGGGACTAGCGGCCTACAATGAGCAGTTCTTC.